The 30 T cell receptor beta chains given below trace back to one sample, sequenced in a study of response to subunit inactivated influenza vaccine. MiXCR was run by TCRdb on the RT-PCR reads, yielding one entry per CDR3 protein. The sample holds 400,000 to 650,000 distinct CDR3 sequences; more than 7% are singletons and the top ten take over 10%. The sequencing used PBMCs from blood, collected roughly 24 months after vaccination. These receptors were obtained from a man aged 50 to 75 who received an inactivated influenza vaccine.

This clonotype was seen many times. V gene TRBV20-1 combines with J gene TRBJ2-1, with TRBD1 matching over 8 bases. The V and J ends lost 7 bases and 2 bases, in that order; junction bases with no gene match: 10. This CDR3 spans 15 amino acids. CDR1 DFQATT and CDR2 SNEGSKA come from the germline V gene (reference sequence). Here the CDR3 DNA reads TGCAGTGTTAGCCCCCGGACAGGGACCTACAATGAGCAGTTCTTC. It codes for CSVSPRTGTYNEQFF.

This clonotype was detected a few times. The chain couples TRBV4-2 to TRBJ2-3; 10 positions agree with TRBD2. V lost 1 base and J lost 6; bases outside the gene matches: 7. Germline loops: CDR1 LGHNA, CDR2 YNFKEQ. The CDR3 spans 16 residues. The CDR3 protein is CASSQGRLAGVDTQYF. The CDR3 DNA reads TGTGCCAGCAGCCAAGGGAGACTAGCGGGCGTGGATACGCAGTATTTT.

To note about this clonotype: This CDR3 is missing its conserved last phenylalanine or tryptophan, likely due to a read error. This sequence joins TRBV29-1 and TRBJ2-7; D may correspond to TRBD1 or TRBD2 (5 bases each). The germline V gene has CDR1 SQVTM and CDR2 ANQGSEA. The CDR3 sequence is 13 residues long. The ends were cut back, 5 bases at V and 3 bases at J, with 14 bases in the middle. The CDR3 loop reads CSVRSWDDYEQYS. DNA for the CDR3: TGCAGCGTTAGGTCCTGGGACGACTACGAGCAGTACTCC.

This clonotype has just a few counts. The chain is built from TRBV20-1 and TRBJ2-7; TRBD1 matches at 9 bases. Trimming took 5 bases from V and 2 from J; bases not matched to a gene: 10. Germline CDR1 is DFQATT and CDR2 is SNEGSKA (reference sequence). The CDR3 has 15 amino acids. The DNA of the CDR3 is TGCAGTGCTTCCAAGGACAGGGGATTTACCTACGAGCAGTACTTC. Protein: CSASKDRGFTYEQYF.

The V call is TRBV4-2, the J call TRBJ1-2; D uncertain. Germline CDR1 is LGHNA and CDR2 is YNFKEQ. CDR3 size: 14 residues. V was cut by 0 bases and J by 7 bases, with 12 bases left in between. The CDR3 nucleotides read TGTGCCAGCAGCCAAGAGGGCGCACTCGGTGGCTACACCTTC. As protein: CASSQEGALGGYTF.

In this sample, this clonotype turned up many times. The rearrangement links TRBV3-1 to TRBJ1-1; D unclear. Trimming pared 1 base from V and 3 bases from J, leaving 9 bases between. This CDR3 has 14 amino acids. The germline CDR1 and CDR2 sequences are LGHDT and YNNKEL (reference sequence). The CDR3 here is CASSQVGSDTEAFF. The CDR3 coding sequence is TGTGCCAGCAGCCAAGTTGGGTCGGACACTGAAGCTTTCTTT.

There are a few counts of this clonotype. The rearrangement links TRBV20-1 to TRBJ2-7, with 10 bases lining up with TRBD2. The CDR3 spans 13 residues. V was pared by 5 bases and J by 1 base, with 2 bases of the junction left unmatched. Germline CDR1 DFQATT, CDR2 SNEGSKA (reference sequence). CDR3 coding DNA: TGCAGTGCTCCGGGACTAGCGTCCTACGAGCAGTACTTC. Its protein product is CSAPGLASYEQYF.

The CDR3 DNA is TGCAGCGTTGAAGATCTGGAGTACACAGATACGCAGTATTTT. This gives the protein CSVEDLEYTDTQYF. V is TRBV29-1 and J is TRBJ2-3, with unresolved D. V lost 0 bases, J lost 2 bases, and 9 bases lay in between. Germline-derived CDR1 and CDR2 are SQVTM and ANQGSEA. The CDR3 covers 14 residues.

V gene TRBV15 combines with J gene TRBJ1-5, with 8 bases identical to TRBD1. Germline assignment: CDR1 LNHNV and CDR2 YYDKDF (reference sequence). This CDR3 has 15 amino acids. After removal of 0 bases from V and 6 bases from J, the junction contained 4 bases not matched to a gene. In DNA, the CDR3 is TGTGCCACCAGCAGAGATCCAGGGGGCGGTCAGCCCCAGCATTTT. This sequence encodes CATSRDPGGGQPQHF. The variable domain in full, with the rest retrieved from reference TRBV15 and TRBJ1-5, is DAMVIQNPRYQVTQFGKPVTLSCSQTLNHNVMYWYQQKSSQAPKLLFHYYDKDFNNEADTPDNFQSRRPNTSFCFLDIRSPGLGDTAMYLCATSRDPGGGQPQHFGDGTRLSIL.

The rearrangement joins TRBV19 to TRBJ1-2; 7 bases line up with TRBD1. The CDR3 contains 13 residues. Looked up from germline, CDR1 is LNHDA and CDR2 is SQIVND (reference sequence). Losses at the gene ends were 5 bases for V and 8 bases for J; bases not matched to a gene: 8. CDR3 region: CASSSLTGNGYTF. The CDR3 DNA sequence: TGTGCCAGTAGTTCTCTGACAGGGAACGGCTACACCTTC.

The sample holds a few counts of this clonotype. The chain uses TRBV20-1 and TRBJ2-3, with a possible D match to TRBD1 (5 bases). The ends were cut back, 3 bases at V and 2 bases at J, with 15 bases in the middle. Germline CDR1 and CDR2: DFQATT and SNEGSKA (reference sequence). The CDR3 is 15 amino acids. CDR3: CSARGSRGPTDTQYF. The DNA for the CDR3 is TGCAGTGCTAGGGGATCTAGGGGCCCCACAGATACGCAGTATTTT.

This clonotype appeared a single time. Written as DNA, the CDR3 is TGTGCCAGCAGCCGCGCCGGGACGCCTGCCTACGAGCAGTACTTC. Its protein is CASSRAGTPAYEQYF. This chain links TRBV5-4 with TRBJ2-7, with D perhaps matching TRBD1 or TRBD2 (5 bases each). Germline-derived CDR1 and CDR2 are SGHNT and YYREEE (reference sequence). Trimming cost V 4 bases and J 2 bases, with 16 bases left between them. This CDR3 has 15 amino acids.

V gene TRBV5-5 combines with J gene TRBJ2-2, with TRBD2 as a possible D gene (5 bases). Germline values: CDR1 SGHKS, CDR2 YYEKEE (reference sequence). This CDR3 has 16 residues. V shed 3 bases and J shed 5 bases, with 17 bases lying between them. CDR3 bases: TGTGCCAGCAGCTCCCACACGAGGGATGGTACCGGGGAGCTGTTTTTT. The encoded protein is CASSSHTRDGTGELFF.

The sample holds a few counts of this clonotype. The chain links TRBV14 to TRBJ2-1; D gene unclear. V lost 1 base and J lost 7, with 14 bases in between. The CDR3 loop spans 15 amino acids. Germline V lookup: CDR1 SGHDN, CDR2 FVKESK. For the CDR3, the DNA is TGTGCCAGCAGCCAAGGGGGTTTGTCAGAAAATGAGCAGTTCTTC. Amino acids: CASSQGGLSENEQFF.

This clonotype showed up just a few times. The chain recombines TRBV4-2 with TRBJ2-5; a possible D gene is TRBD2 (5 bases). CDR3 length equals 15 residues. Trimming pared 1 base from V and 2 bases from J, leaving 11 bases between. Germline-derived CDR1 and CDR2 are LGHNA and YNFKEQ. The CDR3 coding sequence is TGTGCCAGCAGCCAAGGGGAGCTCGTACAAGAGACCCAGTACTTC. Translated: CASSQGELVQETQYF.

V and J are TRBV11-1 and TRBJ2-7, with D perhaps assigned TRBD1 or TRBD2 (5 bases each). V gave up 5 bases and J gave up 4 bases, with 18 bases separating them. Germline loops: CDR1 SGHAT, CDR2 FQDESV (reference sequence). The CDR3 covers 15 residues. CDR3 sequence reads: CASSGGASGIYEQYF. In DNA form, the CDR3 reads TGTGCCAGCAGCGGGGGTGCGAGCGGAATTTACGAGCAGTACTTC.

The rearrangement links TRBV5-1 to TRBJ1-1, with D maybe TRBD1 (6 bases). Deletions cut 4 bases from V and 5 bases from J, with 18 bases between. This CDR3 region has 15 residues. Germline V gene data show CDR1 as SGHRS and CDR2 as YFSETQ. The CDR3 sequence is CASSDGQKKITEAFF. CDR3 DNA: TGCGCCAGCAGCGATGGACAGAAGAAGATTACTGAAGCTTTCTTT.

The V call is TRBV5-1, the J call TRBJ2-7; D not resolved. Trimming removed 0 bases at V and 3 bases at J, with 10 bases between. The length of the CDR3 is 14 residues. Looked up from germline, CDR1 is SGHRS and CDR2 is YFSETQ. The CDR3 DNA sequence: TGCGCCAGCAGCTTGGTGACAAGAGTCTACGAGCAGTACTTC. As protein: CASSLVTRVYEQYF.

The chain's CDR3 is CSVVLWDRANNEQFF. CDR3 nucleotide sequence: TGCAGCGTTGTACTTTGGGACAGGGCAAACAATGAGCAGTTCTTC. V gene TRBV29-1 combines with J gene TRBJ2-1; 9 bases align to TRBD1. CDR1 is SQVTM, CDR2 ANQGSEA, per germline. This CDR3 region has 15 residues. The J segment lost 5 bases and the V segment lost 4 bases, leaving 9 bases of the junction unmatched.

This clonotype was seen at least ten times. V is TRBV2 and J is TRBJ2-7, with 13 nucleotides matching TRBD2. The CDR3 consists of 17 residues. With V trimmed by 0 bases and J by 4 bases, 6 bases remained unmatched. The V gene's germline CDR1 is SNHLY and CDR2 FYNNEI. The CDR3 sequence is CASSEAGLAGERYEQYF. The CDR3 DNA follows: TGTGCCAGCAGTGAAGCCGGACTAGCGGGAGAAAGGTACGAGCAGTACTTC.

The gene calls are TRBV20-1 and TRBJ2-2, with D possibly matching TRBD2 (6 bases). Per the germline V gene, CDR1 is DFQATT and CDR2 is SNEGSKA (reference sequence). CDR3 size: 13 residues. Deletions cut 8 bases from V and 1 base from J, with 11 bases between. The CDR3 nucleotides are TGCAGTCCGGGACTCATGAACACCGGGGAGCTGTTTTTT. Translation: CSPGLMNTGELFF.

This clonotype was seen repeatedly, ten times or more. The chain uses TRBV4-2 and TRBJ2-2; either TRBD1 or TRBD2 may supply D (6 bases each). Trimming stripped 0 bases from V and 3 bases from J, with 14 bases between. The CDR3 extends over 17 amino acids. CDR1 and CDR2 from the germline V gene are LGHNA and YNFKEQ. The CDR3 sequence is CASSQDNVGGDTGELFF. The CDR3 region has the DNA TGTGCCAGCAGCCAAGATAATGTCGGGGGCGACACCGGGGAGCTGTTTTTT.

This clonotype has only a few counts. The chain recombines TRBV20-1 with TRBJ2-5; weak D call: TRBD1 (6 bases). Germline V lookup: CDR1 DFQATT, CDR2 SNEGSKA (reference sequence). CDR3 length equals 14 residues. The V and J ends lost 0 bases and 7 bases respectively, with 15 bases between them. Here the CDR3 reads CSARDQGLDGTQYF. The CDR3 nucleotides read TGCAGTGCTAGAGATCAGGGGCTGGATGGGACCCAGTACTTC.

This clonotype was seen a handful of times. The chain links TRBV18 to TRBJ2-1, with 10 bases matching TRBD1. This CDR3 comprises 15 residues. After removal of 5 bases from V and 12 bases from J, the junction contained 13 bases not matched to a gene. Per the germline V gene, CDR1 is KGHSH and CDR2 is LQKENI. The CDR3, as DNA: TGTGCCAGCTCAACGACCGGGACAGGGGCTTGGCGGCAGTTCTTC. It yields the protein CASSTTGTGAWRQFF.

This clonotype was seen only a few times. Here the CDR3 reads CASSSAGSRAQYF. In DNA form, the CDR3 reads TGTGCCAGCAGTTCAGCCGGGAGTCGGGCCCAGTACTTC. The V call is TRBV12-3 or TRBV12-4, the J call TRBJ2-5, with D possibly matching TRBD2 (6 bases). There are 13 residues in the CDR3. Trimming cost V 4 bases and J 9 bases, with 15 bases left between them.

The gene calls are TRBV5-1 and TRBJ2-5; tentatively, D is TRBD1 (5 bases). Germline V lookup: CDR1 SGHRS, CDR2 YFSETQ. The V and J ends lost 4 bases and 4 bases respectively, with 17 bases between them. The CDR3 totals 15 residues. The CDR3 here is CASSKESLGRETQYF. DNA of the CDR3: TGCGCCAGCAGCAAGGAGAGTTTGGGGCGAGAGACCCAGTACTTC.

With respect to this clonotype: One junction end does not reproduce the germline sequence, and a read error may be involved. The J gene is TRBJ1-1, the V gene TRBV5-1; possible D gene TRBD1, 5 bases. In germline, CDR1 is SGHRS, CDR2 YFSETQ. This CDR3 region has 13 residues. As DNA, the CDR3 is TGCGCCAGCAGCTTGGGGGGGAACACTGAAGCTTCCTTT. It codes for CASSLGGNTEASF.

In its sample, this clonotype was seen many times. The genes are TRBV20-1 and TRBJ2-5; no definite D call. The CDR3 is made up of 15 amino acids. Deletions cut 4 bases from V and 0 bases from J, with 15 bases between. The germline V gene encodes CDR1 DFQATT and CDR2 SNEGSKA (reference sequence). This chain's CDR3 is CSAMPLTAHQETQYF. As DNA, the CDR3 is TGCAGTGCTATGCCCCTAACGGCTCACCAAGAGACCCAGTACTTC.

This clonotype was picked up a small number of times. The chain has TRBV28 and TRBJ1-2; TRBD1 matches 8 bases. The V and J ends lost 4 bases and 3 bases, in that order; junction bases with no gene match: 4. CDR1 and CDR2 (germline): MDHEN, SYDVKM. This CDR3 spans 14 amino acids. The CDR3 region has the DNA TGTGCCAGCAGTTCGGGACAGGCAGACTATGGCTACACCTTC. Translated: CASSSGQADYGYTF.

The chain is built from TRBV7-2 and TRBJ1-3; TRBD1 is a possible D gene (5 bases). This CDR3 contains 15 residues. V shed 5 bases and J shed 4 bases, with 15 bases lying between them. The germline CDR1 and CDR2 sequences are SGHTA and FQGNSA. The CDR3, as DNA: TGTGCCAGCAGCGAGGGGACTTACGAAGGAAACACCATATATTTT. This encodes CASSEGTYEGNTIYF.